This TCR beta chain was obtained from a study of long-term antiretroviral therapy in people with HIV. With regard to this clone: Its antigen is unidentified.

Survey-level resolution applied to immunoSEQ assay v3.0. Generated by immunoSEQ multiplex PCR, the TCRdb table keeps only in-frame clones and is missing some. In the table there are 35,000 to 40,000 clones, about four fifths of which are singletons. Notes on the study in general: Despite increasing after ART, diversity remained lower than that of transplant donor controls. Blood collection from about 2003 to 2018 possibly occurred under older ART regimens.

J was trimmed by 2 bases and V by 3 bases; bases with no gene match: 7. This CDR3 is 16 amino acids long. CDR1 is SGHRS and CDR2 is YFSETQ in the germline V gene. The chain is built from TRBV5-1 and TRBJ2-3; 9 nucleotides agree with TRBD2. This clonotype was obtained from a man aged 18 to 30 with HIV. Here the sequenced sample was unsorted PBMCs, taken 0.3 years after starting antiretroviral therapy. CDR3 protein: CASSSRLAGYTDTQYF. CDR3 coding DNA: TGCGCCAGCAGCTCCCGGCTAGCGGGATACACAGATACGCAGTATTTT.